These 28 T cell receptor beta chains were sequenced from one sample in a study of blood T cell repertoires in COVID-19. Repertoires were generated with immunoSEQ multiplex PCR, while TCRdb's copy carries only in-frame clones and drops some. The data show 90,000 to 120,000 clones, around 89% seen once. Sequenced sample: peripheral blood. Receptors originate from a man between 35 and 55 years old with active or convalescent COVID-19.

This chain links TRBV27 with TRBJ1-2, with TRBD1 matching 7 bases. V shed 6 bases, J shed 10 bases, and the junction held 8 bases outside the gene matches. Germline V lookup: CDR1 MNHEY, CDR2 SMNVEV (reference sequence). CDR3 length: 12 residues. The CDR3 DNA follows: TGTGCCAGCAGGTCGATTACAGGGGACTACACCTTC. It yields the protein CASRSITGDYTF.

The chain recombines TRBV27 with TRBJ1-2, with D possibly being TRBD1 (5 bases). The CDR3 has 14 amino acids. The ends were cut back, 0 bases at V and 4 bases at J, with 9 bases in the middle. Germline CDR1 reads MNHEY; CDR2 reads SMNVEV (reference sequence). The CDR3 here is CASSLSQGSYGYTF. In DNA, the CDR3 is TGTGCCAGCAGTTTATCGCAGGGCTCCTATGGCTACACCTTC.

The count of this clone is one. V is TRBV4-1 and J is TRBJ2-7; 10 bases map to TRBD1. Germline V gives CDR1 MGHRA, CDR2 YSYEKL. V gave up 3 bases and J gave up 5 bases; unmatched junction bases: 7. The CDR3 consists of 15 residues. The CDR3 loop is CASSQPGTGDHEQYF. In DNA form, the CDR3 reads TGCGCCAGCAGCCAGCCCGGGACAGGGGACCACGAGCAGTACTTC.

This chain connects TRBV5-1 to TRBJ1-4, with D possibly being TRBD1 (6 bases). The germline gives CDR1 SGHRS, CDR2 YFSETQ. This CDR3 is built from 16 residues. V dropped 1 base and J dropped 0 bases, with 10 bases sitting between them. CDR3 sequence: CASSLWEGATNEKLFF. In nucleotides, the CDR3 is TGCGCCAGCAGCTTGTGGGAGGGGGCAACTAATGAAAAACTGTTTTTT. The full variable domain, completed using reference TRBV5-1 and TRBJ1-4, is KAGVTQTPRYLIKTRGQQVTLSCSPISGHRSVSWYQQTPGQGLQFLFEYFSETQRNKGNFPGRFSGRQFSNSRSEMNVSTLELGDSALYLCASSLWEGATNEKLFFGSGTQLSVL.

This rearrangement joins TRBV30 to TRBJ2-3, with 13 bases matching TRBD2. This CDR3 region has 16 residues. Per the germline V gene, CDR1 is GTSNPN and CDR2 is SVGIG (reference sequence). After removal of 4 bases from V and 6 bases from J, the junction contained 10 bases not matched to a gene. The CDR3 sequence: CAWTAPGTSGMDTQYF. The CDR3 DNA sequence: TGTGCCTGGACCGCTCCGGGGACTAGCGGGATGGATACGCAGTATTTT.

J is TRBJ2-1 and V is TRBV19, with D perhaps matching TRBD2 (7 bases). CDR1 LNHDA and CDR2 SQIVND come from the germline V gene (reference sequence). CDR3 size: 16 residues. Trimming removed 6 bases from V and 6 bases from J, with 21 bases in between. CDR3 residues: CASRQEGGRRGNEQFF. CDR3 sequence (DNA): TGTGCCAGTAGGCAAGAGGGGGGGCGAAGGGGCAATGAGCAGTTCTTC.

This clone was observed once. V usage is TRBV4-3 and J usage is TRBJ2-5; D is perhaps TRBD2 (5 bases). CDR3 length equals 14 residues. Germline V gene data show CDR1 as LGHNA and CDR2 as YSLEER. Trimming cost V 1 base and J 5 bases, with 11 bases left between them. The CDR3 nucleotides are TGCGCCAGCAGCCAAGTCGCAGGCGGGGAGACCCAGTACTTC. This codes for CASSQVAGGETQYF.

The gene calls are TRBV3-1 (or the pseudogene TRBV3-2) and TRBJ1-3; D gene ambiguous. Looked up from germline, CDR1 is LGHDT and CDR2 is YNNKEL (reference sequence). Between the trimmed V and J ends, which lost 0 bases and 0 bases, there was a span of 6 bases. This CDR3 has 15 amino acids. This CDR3 is CASSQEALSGNTIYF. In nucleotides, the CDR3 is TGTGCCAGCAGCCAAGAAGCCCTCTCTGGAAACACCATATATTTT.

The rearrangement uses TRBV7-3 and TRBJ2-3, with 7 bases matching TRBD1. V shed 5 bases, J shed 7 bases, and the junction held 9 bases outside the gene matches. Germline V gene lookup returns CDR1 SGHTA and CDR2 FQGTGA. The CDR3 spans 14 residues. The CDR3 coding sequence is TGTGCCAGCAGCCGGACAGGTAGTATCAATACGCAGTATTTT. This gives the protein CASSRTGSINTQYF.

The chain couples TRBV9 to TRBJ2-1, with 12 nucleotides matching TRBD2. V lost 3 bases and J lost 2; bases outside the gene matches: 15. The CDR3 covers 20 residues. Germline CDR1 is SGDLS and CDR2 is YYNGEE. In DNA form, the CDR3 reads TGTGCCAGCAGCGCCTCGACTAGCGGGAGAACCCCGGGTCCCTACAATGAGCAGTTCTTC. Translation gives CASSASTSGRTPGPYNEQFF. The whole variable domain, filled in from reference TRBV9 and TRBJ2-1, reads DSGVTQTPKHLITATGQRVTLRCSPRSGDLSVYWYQQSLDQGLQFLIQYYNGEERAKGNILERFSAQQFPDLHSELNLSSLELGDSALYFCASSASTSGRTPGPYNEQFFGPGTRLTVL.

This clone was observed a few times. The chain links TRBV27 to TRBJ1-6, with D tentatively TRBD1 (5 bases). The CDR3 is 17 residues long. V was pared by 4 bases and J by 7 bases, with 20 bases between. The germline V gene has CDR1 MNHEY and CDR2 SMNVEV (reference sequence). CDR3 DNA: TGTGCCAGCAGTTATCAAGTGTGGGGGGGAGGGAATTCACCCCTCCACTTT. This encodes CASSYQVWGGGNSPLHF.

The J gene is TRBJ1-2, the V gene TRBV4-1, with a tentative D call TRBD1 (5 bases). CDR3 length: 14 amino acids. Trimming left V 1 base short and J 14 bases short, with 20 bases between. Germline V gene lookup returns CDR1 MGHRA and CDR2 YSYEKL. Here the CDR3 DNA reads TGCGCCAGCAGCCAAGGGAATTTGGGGGGGTTGGGGACCTTC. It is translated as CASSQGNLGGLGTF.

CDR3 in amino acids: CASSREYSNQPQHF. DNA for the CDR3: TGTGCCAGCAGTAGGGAGTATAGCAATCAGCCCCAGCATTTT. The chain carries TRBV6-5 and TRBJ1-5, with D uncertain. The CDR3 consists of 14 residues. Trimming took 5 bases from V and 0 from J, leaving 8 bases between them. The germline V gene encodes CDR1 MNHEY and CDR2 SVGAGI.

The rearrangement uses TRBV10-2 and TRBJ1-2, with TRBD1 identical over 9 bases. Per the germline V gene, CDR1 is WSHSY and CDR2 is SAAADI. Germline trimming cut 7 bases from V and 5 bases from J; bases unmatched to any gene: 2. The CDR3 is 12 residues long. The CDR3, as DNA: TGCGCCAGCACCGGGACAGGGTATGGCTACACCTTC. Its translation is CASTGTGYGYTF.

This sequence joins TRBV30 and TRBJ1-1, with D perhaps matching TRBD1 (5 bases). The ends were cut back, 2 bases at V and 1 base at J, with 17 bases in the middle. The CDR3 extends over 16 amino acids. CDR1 and CDR2 from the germline V gene are GTSNPN and SVGIG (reference sequence). The CDR3 DNA sequence: TGTGCCTGGAGTCCACGACAGCGCGGGAGGAACACTGAAGCTTTCTTT. Its protein is CAWSPRQRGRNTEAFF.

The chain combines TRBV7-3 with TRBJ2-2; the match to TRBD2 covers 7 bases. Trimming at V came to 2 bases and at J to 4 bases, leaving 4 bases not matched to a gene. This CDR3 comprises 15 residues. Germline loops: CDR1 SGHTA, CDR2 FQGTGA. The CDR3 loop reads CASSLLGGATGELFF. CDR3 DNA: TGTGCCAGCAGCTTACTGGGAGGGGCCACCGGGGAGCTGTTTTTT.

The rearrangement uses TRBV2 and TRBJ2-2, with 7 nucleotides matching TRBD2. Germline assignment: CDR1 SNHLY and CDR2 FYNNEI. V was pared by 5 bases and J by 3 bases, with 9 bases of the junction left unmatched. The CDR3 has 16 amino acids. CDR3 residues: CASSLAGVTYTGELFF. For the CDR3, the DNA is TGTGCCAGCAGTTTGGCGGGAGTCACCTACACCGGGGAGCTGTTTTTT.

This clone came up a few times. V is TRBV7-9 and J is TRBJ2-1; TRBD2 matches at 9 bases. J was trimmed by 10 bases and V by 6 bases; bases with no gene match: 13. Germline V gene data show CDR1 as SEHNR and CDR2 as FQNEAQ (reference sequence). CDR3 size: 15 residues. CDR3 nucleotides: TGTGCCAGCAGGGGCATTAGCGGGAGTCTCGGCGAGCAGTTCTTC. It translates to CASRGISGSLGEQFF.

The chain employs TRBV23-1 and TRBJ1-2; D unclear. TRBV23-1 is classed as an ORF, of uncertain function. The CDR3 is 14 amino acids. Trimming removed 4 bases at V and 4 bases at J, with 13 bases between. The CDR3: CASSPIGGVYGYTF. Here the CDR3 DNA reads TGCGCCAGCAGTCCAATCGGCGGGGTCTATGGCTACACCTTC.

The chain employs TRBV28 and TRBJ2-7; TRBD2 aligns across 13 bases. The germline V gene encodes CDR1 MDHEN and CDR2 SYDVKM. The CDR3 runs 16 residues. The V segment lost 5 bases and the J segment 3 bases; nucleotides outside the gene matches: 7. In DNA, the CDR3 is TGTGCCAGCAGTAAGTCGGGACTAGCGGGGCTCTACGAGCAGTACTTC. This codes for CASSKSGLAGLYEQYF.

The V gene is TRBV24-1, the J gene TRBJ2-3, with 7 bases lining up with TRBD1. The J segment lost 4 bases and the V segment lost 5 bases, leaving 5 bases of the junction unmatched. The CDR3 consists of 14 residues. Germline V CDR1 and CDR2: KGHDR, SFDVKD. The DNA of the CDR3 is TGTGCCACCAGTGTAACAGGGGCTGCAGATACGCAGTATTTT. It specifies CATSVTGAADTQYF.

CDR3 sequence reads: CASSLRTGGEQYF. CDR3 DNA sequence: TGTGCCAGCAGCTTAAGGACAGGCGGCGAGCAGTACTTC. The chain carries TRBV7-7 and TRBJ2-7; the match to TRBD1 covers 7 bases. J was trimmed by 6 bases and V by 2 bases; bases with no gene match: 4. The germline V gene encodes CDR1 SSHAT and CDR2 FNYEAQ (reference sequence). CDR3 length equals 13 residues.

This chain links TRBV20-1 with TRBJ2-7; a weak D match, TRBD1 (6 bases). This CDR3 is 15 amino acids long. Germline assignment: CDR1 DFQATT and CDR2 SNEGSKA (reference sequence). V was pared by 3 bases and J by 2 bases, with 17 bases between. CDR3 coding DNA: TGCAGTGCTAGTCGGCCCTACAGGGATACCTACGAGCAGTACTTC. Its translation is CSASRPYRDTYEQYF.

This chain joins TRBV2 and TRBJ1-1; a possible D gene is TRBD1 (6 bases). V dropped 4 bases and J dropped 3 bases, with 12 bases sitting between them. Germline V gene lookup returns CDR1 SNHLY and CDR2 FYNNEI. This CDR3 region has 14 residues. Here the CDR3 reads CASSVSDRYTEAFF. The CDR3 DNA sequence: TGTGCCAGCAGTGTTTCCGACAGGTACACTGAAGCTTTCTTT.

This chain uses TRBV4-3 with TRBJ1-3, with 8 bases aligning to TRBD1. The CDR3 consists of 14 residues. Per germline, CDR1 LGHNA and CDR2 YSLEER. V lost 3 bases and J lost 9; bases outside the gene matches: 7. The CDR3 loop reads CASSQAGGDGTIYF. CDR3 nucleotides: TGCGCCAGCAGCCAGGCAGGGGGCGATGGCACCATATATTTT.

The CDR3 nucleotides read TGTGCCAGCACCCGCGGGGGCTCCTACAATGAGCAGTTCTTC. Amino acids: CASTRGGSYNEQFF. The chain links TRBV7-9 to TRBJ2-1; 7 bases line up with TRBD2. The V gene end was trimmed by 7 bases and the J gene end by 0 bases; junction bases not matched to a gene: 3. This CDR3 has 14 amino acids. Germline loops: CDR1 SEHNR, CDR2 FQNEAQ (reference sequence).

The rearrangement joins TRBV28 to TRBJ1-5; D is perhaps TRBD1 (5 bases). Germline V gene lookup returns CDR1 MDHEN and CDR2 SYDVKM. CDR3 size: 17 residues. Deletions cut 7 bases from V and 0 bases from J, with 19 bases between. Here the CDR3 reads CASIGGTGSNSNQPQHF. The DNA for the CDR3 is TGTGCCAGCATTGGGGGGACGGGCAGCAATAGCAATCAGCCCCAGCATTTT.

Only one count was recorded for this clone. The chain combines TRBV10-3 with TRBJ2-1; the D gene is possibly TRBD2 (6 bases). The V and J ends lost 3 bases and 4 bases respectively, with 16 bases between them. This CDR3 has 16 residues. The V gene's germline CDR1 is ENHRY and CDR2 SYGVKD. CDR3 region: CAISENLASVYNEQFF. The CDR3 coding sequence is TGTGCCATCAGTGAAAACCTAGCGTCCGTATACAATGAGCAGTTCTTC.